This T cell receptor beta chain was recovered during a study of Graves' ophthalmopathy and Graves' hyperthyroidism. The germline V gene encodes CDR1 SGHAT and CDR2 FQDESV (reference sequence). V lost 4 bases, J lost 1 base, and 7 bases stayed unmatched. This CDR3 region has 15 residues. As diagnostic evidence, clinical symptoms, serum thyroxine, TRAb, thyroid ultrasound and orbital computed tomography were relied upon. Study-wide results and limits: With around 88% sensitivity and approximately 80% specificity, a 13-signature model separated ophthalmopathy from stable hyperthyroidism. The study's model predicted ophthalmopathy progression at about 68% sensitivity and about 78% specificity.

RNA transcripts served as template for amplifying TCR beta CDR3 sequences. HTBI primers served in a first-round RT-PCR, which a second-round multiplex PCR followed. Using its own MiXCR run on the multiplex PCR reads, TCRdb lists one record per CDR3 protein. The profile covers 35,000 to 50,000 distinct CDR3 sequences, with roughly 49% appearing a single time and 20% to 30% taken by the ten largest. In the case of this clonotype: The antigen remains undetermined.

The rearrangement links TRBV11-1 to TRBJ2-7, with 7 nucleotides matching TRBD1. This TCR came from an adult woman with stable Graves' hyperthyroidism. What was sequenced was peripheral blood. CDR3 loop: CASSSQGQLSYEQYF. DNA of the CDR3: TGTGCCAGCAGCTCACAGGGACAGCTGTCCTACGAGCAGTACTTC. Filled out from reference TRBV11-1 and TRBJ2-7, the complete variable domain reads EAEVAQSPRYKITEKSQAVAFWCDPISGHATLYWYRQILGQGPELLVQFQDESVVDDSQLPKDRFSAERLKGVDSTLKIQPAELGDSAMYLCASSSQGQLSYEQYFGPGTRLTVT.